Here is one T cell receptor (beta chain) with its context. The antigen is unknown. These data belong to a study of cytomegalovirus exposure and HLA in healthy donors. General observations from the study: Sequencing likely produced, as an artifact, a cluster of highly shared sequence variants. Reportedly, TCR beta sequences accurately predicted HLA-A and HLA-B alleles in most subjects. Being productive about 90% or about 30% of the time was typical of most TCR beta V segments in an earlier analysis.

The PCR was carried out with 60 Vbeta primers and 13 Jbeta primers. Measured with immunoSEQ multiplex PCR; TCRdb has only the in-frame clones, and not every one. The profile covers some 110,000 clones, with around 74% appearing a single time and over 1.5% taken by the ten largest. This TCR was recovered from a woman between 18 and 30 years old in good health and CMV-seronegative. The sequenced sample consisted of PBMCs.

The CDR3 sequence is CASSEFNGEAFF. The CDR3 DNA sequence: TGTGCCAGCAGTGAATTCAACGGTGAAGCTTTCTTT. The chain employs TRBV6-1 and TRBJ1-1; D remains ambiguous. CDR1 is MNHNS and CDR2 is SASEGT in the germline V gene. The ends were cut back, 2 bases at V and 7 bases at J, with 8 bases in the middle. The CDR3 runs 12 residues.